These 19 T cell receptor beta chains originate from one sample sequenced in a study of blood T cell repertoires in COVID-19. The table came from immunoSEQ multiplex PCR; TCRdb's copy has only in-frame clones and leaves some out. The data contain fewer than 250,000 clones, approximately 90% of them singletons. Sequencing input: PBMCs or T cells enriched from blood (not recorded which). These receptors came from a woman between 25 and 40 years old with acute COVID-19.

This clone was seen only once. The chain links TRBV5-1 to TRBJ1-1; 7 nucleotides agree with TRBD1. V was pared by 4 bases and J by 8 bases, with 8 bases of the junction left unmatched. Germline V gene data show CDR1 as SGHRS and CDR2 as YFSETQ. The CDR3 totals 13 residues. The CDR3 DNA reads TGCGCCAGCAGCCGCTCCGGGGACAGAGAAGCTTTCTTT. Residues: CASSRSGDREAFF.

This chain links TRBV19 with TRBJ1-5, with TRBD1 identical over 7 bases. Germline values: CDR1 LNHDA, CDR2 SQIVND (reference sequence). The CDR3 covers 14 residues. With 3 bases clipped from V and 6 bases from J, the junction kept 5 bases outside the gene matches. As DNA, the CDR3 is TGTGCCAGTAGTATTTCGACAGGGTTTCAGCCCCAGCATTTT. The encoded protein is CASSISTGFQPQHF.

The J gene is TRBJ1-1, the V gene TRBV10-3, with D possibly matching TRBD1 (5 bases). Per the germline V gene, CDR1 is ENHRY and CDR2 is SYGVKD. The CDR3 loop spans 15 amino acids. Trimming took off 0 bases at V and 10 bases at J, with 18 bases between the two ends. The CDR3 DNA reads TGTGCCATCAGTGAGTCTTTAGCGGCAGGGCGTGGAGCTTTCTTT. Its protein product is CAISESLAAGRGAFF.

This chain joins TRBV5-6 and TRBJ2-1, with D perhaps TRBD2 (5 bases). There are 13 residues in the CDR3. CDR1 and CDR2 from the germline V gene are SGHDT and YYEEEE. Trimming took 6 bases from V and 0 from J, leaving 7 bases between them. This CDR3 is CASTAGSYNEQFF. The CDR3 nucleotides are TGTGCCAGCACCGCGGGCTCCTACAATGAGCAGTTCTTC.

The V call is TRBV10-2, the J call TRBJ1-1; possible D gene TRBD1, 5 bases. Germline CDR1 is WSHSY and CDR2 is SAAADI. The V and J ends lost 0 bases and 4 bases respectively, with 9 bases between them. The CDR3 covers 14 residues. The chain's CDR3 is CASSESREGTEAFF. CDR3 sequence (DNA): TGCGCCAGCAGTGAGTCCAGGGAGGGCACTGAAGCTTTCTTT.

The V call is TRBV27, the J call TRBJ1-2, with TRBD1 matching 8 bases. This CDR3 is 14 amino acids long. Germline trimming cut 5 bases from V and 4 bases from J; bases unmatched to any gene: 6. The V gene's germline CDR1 is MNHEY and CDR2 SMNVEV (reference sequence). CDR3 sequence (DNA): TGTGCCAGCAGTCCAGGGACAGGCGCCTATGGCTACACCTTC. It codes for CASSPGTGAYGYTF.

The chain couples TRBV5-1 to TRBJ1-1; no definite D call. CDR1 is SGHRS, CDR2 YFSETQ, per germline. The CDR3 has 13 amino acids. V was clipped by 4 bases and J by 3 bases, with 10 bases between them. The CDR3 is CASSASRDTEAFF. The CDR3 region has the DNA TGCGCCAGCAGCGCAAGTAGAGACACTGAAGCTTTCTTT. The whole variable domain, remainder taken from reference TRBV5-1 and TRBJ1-1, is KAGVTQTPRYLIKTRGQQVTLSCSPISGHRSVSWYQQTPGQGLQFLFEYFSETQRNKGNFPGRFSGRQFSNSRSEMNVSTLELGDSALYLCASSASRDTEAFFGQGTRLTVV.

The rearrangement uses TRBV19 and TRBJ1-2; 9 positions agree with TRBD1. J lost 8 bases, V lost 10 bases, and 5 bases had no gene match. Germline V gene lookup returns CDR1 LNHDA and CDR2 SQIVND (reference sequence). The CDR3 sequence is 11 residues long. The CDR3 DNA sequence: TGTGCCACACACAGGGGGCTAGGCTACACCTTC. Its translation is CATHRGLGYTF.

The chain carries TRBV3-1 (or the pseudogene TRBV3-2) and TRBJ1-5; 7 nucleotides agree with TRBD1. This CDR3 spans 19 amino acids. The germline gives CDR1 LGHDT, CDR2 YNNKEL (reference sequence). The ends lost 3 bases at V and 2 bases at J; junction bases unmatched: 16. CDR3 in amino acids: CASSQTGTALPWGNQPQHF. As DNA, the CDR3 is TGTGCCAGCAGCCAGACCGGGACAGCCCTTCCGTGGGGCAATCAGCCCCAGCATTTT.

The chain links TRBV29-1 to TRBJ1-5, with 12 positions matching TRBD1. Germline V gene sequence: CDR1 SQVTM, CDR2 ANQGSEA. V trimming: 6 bases; J trimming: 3 bases; junction bases outside the gene matches: 9. The CDR3 runs 16 residues. The CDR3 spells CSVQTGTGGNNQPQHF. DNA of the CDR3: TGCAGCGTCCAAACCGGGACAGGGGGCAACAATCAGCCCCAGCATTTT.

The chain has TRBV7-2 and TRBJ1-2; TRBD1 matches 7 bases. J gave up 0 bases and V 6 bases, and 4 bases lay outside the gene matches. This CDR3 is built from 14 residues. Germline V gene data show CDR1 as SGHTA and CDR2 as FQGNSA. This chain's CDR3 is CASRGDRTNYGYTF. The CDR3 DNA reads TGTGCCAGCAGGGGGGACAGAACTAACTATGGCTACACCTTC.

CDR3 sequence reads: CASSLEGLKETQYF. CDR3 sequence (DNA): TGTGCCAGCAGCTTGGAGGGACTAAAAGAGACCCAGTACTTC. The chain joins TRBV5-4 to TRBJ2-5, with TRBD2 matching over 7 bases. Germline CDR1 and CDR2: SGHNT and YYREEE (reference sequence). With 0 bases clipped from V and 3 bases from J, the junction kept 2 bases outside the gene matches. CDR3 length: 14 residues.

This chain joins TRBV4-2 and TRBJ2-6, with TRBD1 matching over 8 bases. From germline, CDR1 is LGHNA and CDR2 YNFKEQ. The CDR3 runs 19 residues. With V trimmed by 2 bases and J by 3 bases, 12 bases remained unmatched. CDR3 nucleotides: TGTGCCAGCAGCCAACCGACAGGGGTCGGGACTGGTGGGGCCAACGTCCTGACTTTC. Its translation: CASSQPTGVGTGGANVLTF.

V gene TRBV3-1 (or the pseudogene TRBV3-2) combines with J gene TRBJ1-6; D remains ambiguous. In germline, CDR1 is LGHDT, CDR2 YNNKEL (reference sequence). The ends were cut back, 0 bases at V and 11 bases at J, with 2 bases in the middle. There are 11 residues in the CDR3. Here the CDR3 reads CASSQDTPLHF. The CDR3 DNA follows: TGTGCCAGCAGCCAAGATACACCCCTCCACTTT.

V gene TRBV4-1 combines with J gene TRBJ1-1; weak D call: TRBD1 (6 bases). Looked up from germline, CDR1 is MGHRA and CDR2 is YSYEKL. The CDR3 length is 14 residues. The V end was cut by 2 bases, the J end by 3 bases, with 10 bases between. CDR3 residues: CASSQHRVDTEAFF. As DNA, the CDR3 is TGCGCCAGCAGCCAACACAGGGTTGACACTGAAGCTTTCTTT.

V gene TRBV11-2 combines with J gene TRBJ2-1, with TRBD1 identical over 8 bases. Germline-derived CDR1 and CDR2 are SGHAT and FQNNGV. V trimming: 6 bases; J trimming: 9 bases; junction bases outside the gene matches: 13. The CDR3 is 15 residues long. The CDR3 DNA sequence: TGTGCCAGCAGTCCCGGGGCAGGGGGCCTTTCTGAGCAGTTCTTC. Translated: CASSPGAGGLSEQFF.

The V and J genes are TRBV4-1 and TRBJ2-7; D not certain. Trimming left V 1 base short and J 2 bases short, with 15 bases between. In germline, CDR1 is MGHRA, CDR2 YSYEKL. This CDR3 is 16 amino acids long. The CDR3 DNA sequence: TGCGCCAGCAGCCAAGCTCAATCACAGCCTACCTACGAGCAGTACTTC. This gives the protein CASSQAQSQPTYEQYF.

The chain uses TRBV21-1 and TRBJ2-5; the DNA was not used to check the table's D call, TRBD2. TRBV21-1 is assigned pseudogene status. There are 17 residues in the CDR3. The CDR3 DNA reads TGTGCCAGCAGCTTGCGGCGGGGTATGGGGAGGTTCGAGACCCAGTACTTC. It yields the protein CASSLRRGMGRFETQYF.

CDR3 in amino acids: CSVESRGPEAFF. DNA of the CDR3: TGCAGCGTTGAATCGAGGGGGCCTGAAGCTTTCTTT. The chain links TRBV29-1 to TRBJ1-1, with 7 bases identical to TRBD1. The germline V gene encodes CDR1 SQVTM and CDR2 ANQGSEA. V dropped 2 bases and J dropped 6; count of bases not matched to a gene: 3. The CDR3 covers 12 residues.